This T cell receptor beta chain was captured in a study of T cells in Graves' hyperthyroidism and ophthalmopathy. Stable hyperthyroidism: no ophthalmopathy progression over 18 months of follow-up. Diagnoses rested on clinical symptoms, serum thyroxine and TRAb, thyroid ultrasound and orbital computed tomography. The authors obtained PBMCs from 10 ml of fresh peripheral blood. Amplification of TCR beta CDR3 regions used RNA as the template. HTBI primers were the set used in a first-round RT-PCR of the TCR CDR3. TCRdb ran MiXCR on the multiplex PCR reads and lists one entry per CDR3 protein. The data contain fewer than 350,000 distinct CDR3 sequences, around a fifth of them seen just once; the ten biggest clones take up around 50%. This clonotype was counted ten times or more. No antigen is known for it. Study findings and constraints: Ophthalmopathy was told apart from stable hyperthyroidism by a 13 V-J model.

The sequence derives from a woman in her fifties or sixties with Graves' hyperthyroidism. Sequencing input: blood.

The CDR3 reads CASSATGSIQSSEQFF. DNA for the CDR3: TGTGCCAGCAGCGCCACAGGGTCGATCCAAAGCAGTGAGCAGTTCTTC. This rearrangement joins TRBV7-2 to TRBJ2-1; D perhaps matches TRBD1 (6 bases). This CDR3 is 16 amino acids long. V lost 5 bases, J lost 9 bases, and 23 bases lay in between. Germline CDR1 and CDR2: SGHTA and FQGNSA.